One T cell receptor beta chain is described in this entry. Its specificity is unknown. The data belong to a study of OX40 agonist ivuxolimab in advanced cancers. The wider study: Patients treated during dose escalation were battling hepatocellular carcinoma, melanoma, renal cell or head and neck cancer. Partial responses occurred in three patients (one hepatocellular carcinoma, two cutaneous melanoma).

Sequencing was performed with immunoSEQ multiplex PCR; in TCRdb, only in-frame clones are kept and a portion is missing. The sample contains roughly 71,000 clones, 75% to 80% of which appear only once. General study findings and limits: Expanded clones belonging to CD8+ T cells outnumbered, on average, those of CD4+. Expanded peripheral T cell antigen specificity was not determined.

The germline V and J ends were trimmed by 7 bases and 3 bases, with 13 bases remaining between them. This CDR3 has 13 amino acids. CDR1 and CDR2 from the germline V gene are LNHDA and SQIVND (reference sequence). The chain has TRBV19 and TRBJ2-7; weak D call: TRBD1 (6 bases). The clonotype originates from an adult with an advanced solid tumor such as melanoma, head and neck, liver or kidney cancer. The material sequenced was CD4+ or CD8+ T cells sorted from blood, taken in a trial of the OX40 agonist ivuxolimab. The CDR3 bases are TGTGCCAGTAATGGTGGACAGAGCTACGAGCAGTACTTC. This gives the protein CASNGGQSYEQYF. The full variable domain, rest sourced from reference TRBV19 and TRBJ2-7, is DGGITQSPKYLFRKEGQNVTLSCEQNLNHDAMYWYRQDPGQGLRLIYYSQIVNDFQKGDIAEGYSVSREKKESFPLTVTSAQKNPTAFYLCASNGGQSYEQYFGPGTRLTVT.